A single T cell receptor beta chain is shown here with its context. Its antigen is currently unknown. Via MiXCR, TCRdb re-called the RT-PCR reads, giving one row per CDR3 protein. Of hundreds of thousands of distinct CDR3 sequences listed, about 17% were seen once; the top ten hold approximately 3%. The CDR3 loop spans 15 amino acids. J was trimmed by 4 bases and V by 1 base; bases with no gene match: 4. Germline CDR1 and CDR2: SGHTA and FQGNSA. The data were obtained in a study of response to subunit inactivated influenza vaccine. Study-level points and caveats: Researchers suggested that each seasonal influenza vaccination recruits few new T cells.

The V gene is TRBV7-2, the J gene TRBJ1-5, with TRBD1 matching over 7 bases. The specimen comprised CD4+ T cells sorted from PBMCs, sampled roughly 24 months after vaccination. The sequence was obtained from a man aged 50-75 years who received an inactivated influenza vaccine. CDR3 sequence reads: CASSLGARGNQPQHF. CDR3 DNA sequence: TGTGCCAGCAGCTTAGGGGCCAGGGGGAATCAGCCCCAGCATTTT.